The next 20 T cell receptor beta chains were all read from a single sample in a study of human T cells and chemical hapten exposure (dated by TCRdb to about 2021). The protocol used for the library was RACE. The sequencer was a NextSeq 500. TCRdb reprocessed the public reads (quality trimming at Q25 with fastp, clone calling with MiXCR) and kept in-frame beta chains. One record per CDR3 amino acid sequence lists the most common genes and DNA. This sample has 95,000 to 150,000 distinct CDR3 sequences in its table, and over 9% of those were observed once. The ten biggest clones cover under 2.5% of the sample. The time point label, as the study defines it: patch test 3, about 24 weeks after DPC sensitization. In the paper's terms, the treatment or condition label means: therapeutic diphenylcyclopropenone sensitization with weekly scalp DPC. The sample here was whole blood, taken in connection with sensitization to the hapten diphenylcyclopropenone (DPC). The receptors shown here come from a woman in her fifties or sixties with alopecia areata. Some clones in this sample may be carry-over from other donors' samples.

Concerning this clonotype: This clone may be a read error of a much larger clone one base away. The rearrangement joins TRBV6-2 or TRBV6-3 to TRBJ2-1, with D possibly being TRBD2 (5 bases). Germline assignment: CDR1 MNHEY and CDR2 SVGEGT. There are 15 residues in the CDR3. Here the CDR3 DNA reads TGTGACAGCAGTTTCAGCGGCTACTCCTACAATGAGCAGTTCTTC. This sequence encodes CDSSFSGYSYNEQFF.

The rearrangement joins TRBV3-1 to TRBJ1-1, with D perhaps matching TRBD1 (5 bases). This CDR3 is 13 amino acids long. The germline CDR1 and CDR2 sequences are LGHDT and YNNKEL (reference sequence). Trimming cost V 5 bases and J 4 bases, with 11 bases left between them. CDR3 coding DNA: TGTGCCAGCAGCACCACGGGGCCCACTGAAGCTTTCTTT. Protein: CASSTTGPTEAFF.

The CDR3 loop reads CASRPGQGFDSSYEQYF. The CDR3 bases are TGTGCCAGCAGACCGGGACAGGGCTTTGATAGCTCCTACGAGCAGTACTTC. V and J are TRBV2 and TRBJ2-7, with 9 bases lining up with TRBD1. Trimming at V came to 6 bases and at J to 0 bases, leaving 12 bases not matched to a gene. The CDR3 totals 17 residues. Looked up from germline, CDR1 is SNHLY and CDR2 is FYNNEI.

This clonotype was recorded many times. The genes are TRBV11-2 and TRBJ2-4; D is ambiguous. V was shortened by 0 bases and J by 6 bases, with 6 bases between the two germline ends. The CDR3 runs 13 residues. The germline CDR1 and CDR2 sequences are SGHAT and FQNNGV. The CDR3 bases are TGTGCCAGCAGCTTAGAAGTTGGAAACATTCAGTACTTC. Protein: CASSLEVGNIQYF.

This clonotype was counted many times. J is TRBJ2-3 and V is TRBV7-2, with TRBD1 matching over 7 bases. This CDR3 region has 14 residues. V gave up 3 bases and J gave up 5 bases; unmatched junction bases: 5. Germline V gene sequence: CDR1 SGHTA, CDR2 FQGNSA. The CDR3 DNA reads TGTGCCAGCAGCTTTACAGGGGTCAGAGATACGCAGTATTTT. Translating it yields CASSFTGVRDTQYF.

J is TRBJ2-3 and V is TRBV12-3 or TRBV12-4; D possibly corresponds to TRBD2 (6 bases). With 6 bases removed from V and 4 bases from J, the gap between germline ends came to 17 bases. CDR3 length: 15 amino acids. The CDR3 coding sequence is TGTGCCAGCAGCCACCCGGGACTTGCACCAGATACGCAGTATTTT. This sequence encodes CASSHPGLAPDTQYF.

This chain uses TRBV6-6 with TRBJ1-1, with D possibly matching TRBD1 (6 bases). The CDR3 covers 14 residues. The V end was cut by 5 bases, the J end by 0 bases, with 10 bases between. In germline, CDR1 is MNHNY, CDR2 SVGAGI (reference sequence). Written as DNA, the CDR3 is TGTGCCAGCAGTCCAGGGGCGATGAACACTGAAGCTTTCTTT. Translation: CASSPGAMNTEAFF.

This chain uses TRBV6-2 or TRBV6-3 with TRBJ2-1, with D perhaps given as TRBD1 or TRBD2 (5 bases each). Looked up from germline, CDR1 is MNHEY and CDR2 is SVGEGT. The CDR3 totals 17 residues. V gave up 0 bases and J gave up 2 bases, with 14 bases separating them. The CDR3: CASSYSLGDLAYNEQFF. Written as DNA, the CDR3 is TGTGCCAGCAGTTACTCCCTTGGGGACCTGGCCTACAATGAGCAGTTCTTC.

The V and J genes are TRBV29-1 and TRBJ1-2; 10 nucleotides align to TRBD1. CDR1 and CDR2 from the germline V gene are SQVTM and ANQGSEA. The V segment lost 3 bases and the J segment 9 bases; nucleotides outside the gene matches: 4. The CDR3 is made up of 12 amino acids. CDR3 loop: CSVDGTGASYTF. The CDR3 coding sequence is TGCAGCGTTGATGGGACAGGGGCTAGCTACACCTTC.

The V call is TRBV5-6, the J call TRBJ2-6; TRBD1 matches at 9 bases. Germline lookup yields CDR1 SGHDT and CDR2 YYEEEE. J lost 1 base, V lost 3 bases, and 8 bases had no gene match. The CDR3 runs 18 residues. The CDR3 loop reads CASSSFRTGESGANVLTF. The CDR3 nucleotides are TGTGCCAGCAGCTCCTTCCGGACAGGGGAATCTGGGGCCAACGTCCTGACTTTC.

The table lists this clonotype with a few counts. This rearrangement joins TRBV6-1 to TRBJ1-5; D uncertain. CDR3 length: 13 residues. CDR1 and CDR2 from the germline V gene are MNHNS and SASEGT. The V gene lost 0 bases and the J gene lost 7 bases, with 7 bases spanning the gap. CDR3 residues: CASSEATSQPQHF. DNA for the CDR3: TGTGCCAGCAGTGAAGCGACAAGCCAGCCCCAGCATTTT.

The table lists this clonotype with many counts. V usage is TRBV6-5 and J usage is TRBJ2-3; possibly TRBD2 for D (7 bases). With 0 bases removed from V and 2 bases from J, the gap between germline ends came to 15 bases. The CDR3 is 17 residues long. CDR1 is MNHEY, CDR2 SVGAGI, per germline. This chain's CDR3 is CASSYSYGGAHTDTQYF. The DNA for the CDR3 is TGTGCCAGCAGTTACTCGTATGGGGGGGCACACACAGATACGCAGTATTTT.

The chain employs TRBV7-2 and TRBJ2-1, with TRBD1 identical over 8 bases. CDR3 size: 17 residues. Per germline, CDR1 SGHTA and CDR2 FQGNSA. The V gene end was trimmed by 0 bases and the J gene end by 0 bases; junction bases not matched to a gene: 4. The CDR3 here is CASSLAPGQASYNEQFF. Here the CDR3 DNA reads TGTGCCAGCAGCTTAGCCCCGGGACAGGCCTCCTACAATGAGCAGTTCTTC.

The V gene is TRBV3-1, the J gene TRBJ2-3; 8 nucleotides line up with TRBD2. Germline V CDR1 and CDR2: LGHDT, YNNKEL (reference sequence). V shed 2 bases and J 0 bases; nucleotides not matched to a gene: 4. This CDR3 is built from 16 residues. CDR3 DNA: TGTGCCAGCAGCCAAAGTAGCGGGGTTAGCACAGATACGCAGTATTTT. Translated, it gives CASSQSSGVSTDTQYF.

This clonotype was seen ten or more times. This chain joins TRBV20-1 and TRBJ1-1; unclear D gene. Germline V gene lookup returns CDR1 DFQATT and CDR2 SNEGSKA (reference sequence). The CDR3 contains 13 residues. Trimming pared 0 bases from V and 2 bases from J, leaving 7 bases between. This chain's CDR3 is CSARDQINTEAFF. The CDR3 DNA sequence: TGCAGTGCTAGAGATCAGATAAACACTGAAGCTTTCTTT.

At least ten counts were recorded for this clonotype. The CDR3 protein is CSARTSDYEQYF. CDR3 coding DNA: TGCAGCGCCCGGACTAGCGACTACGAGCAGTACTTC. The J gene is TRBJ2-7, the V gene TRBV29-1; 9 bases map to TRBD2. Germline V CDR1 and CDR2: SQVTM, ANQGSEA. V lost 7 bases, J lost 3 bases, and 4 bases stayed unmatched. The CDR3 runs to 12 residues.

This clonotype was detected only a few times. CDR3 region: CASSYFPEQFF. CDR3 coding DNA: TGTGCCAGCAGTTACTTCCCGGAGCAGTTCTTC. The J gene is TRBJ2-1, the V gene TRBV6-2 or TRBV6-3; D remains unclear. Trimming stripped 1 base from V and 10 bases from J, with 5 bases between. CDR1 and CDR2 from the germline V gene are MNHEY and SVGEGT. This CDR3 region has 11 residues.

The chain joins TRBV5-5 to TRBJ1-2; no definite D call. The CDR3 sequence is 14 residues long. Germline loops: CDR1 SGHKS, CDR2 YYEKEE (reference sequence). Deletions cut 0 bases from V and 8 bases from J, with 14 bases between. CDR3 region: CASSLVDLPEGYTF. DNA of the CDR3: TGTGCCAGCAGCTTGGTTGACCTACCGGAAGGCTACACCTTC.

This clonotype was recorded many times. V usage is TRBV10-3 and J usage is TRBJ2-7; tentative D call: TRBD2 (6 bases). V was shortened by 6 bases and J by 0 bases, with 12 bases between the two germline ends. This CDR3 is built from 14 residues. CDR1 ENHRY and CDR2 SYGVKD come from the germline V gene. The DNA for the CDR3 is TGTGCCATCAGCCCGACTAGTAGCTCCTACGAGCAGTACTTC. Its translation: CAISPTSSSYEQYF.

The chain couples TRBV7-2 to TRBJ1-3, with a weak D call TRBD1 (5 bases). The CDR3 consists of 15 residues. The V gene's germline CDR1 is SGHTA and CDR2 FQGNSA. V shed 5 bases and J shed 0 bases, with 11 bases lying between them. CDR3 region: CASSGDGSSGNTIYF. DNA for the CDR3: TGTGCCAGCAGCGGGGACGGTTCCTCTGGAAACACCATATATTTT.